The 25 T cell receptor beta chains below were found in one sample sequenced in a study of low-dose radiotherapy and immunotherapy resistance in tumors. cDNA synthesis used a TRAV/TRBV-specific primer set for both chains. TCR amplification used roughly 21 PCR cycles, a constant-region primer and a V-primer adapter. TCRdb ran MiXCR on the reads and lists one entry per CDR3 protein. The sample includes about 18,000 distinct CDR3 sequences, about 73% of them seen just once. All receptors derive from a human donor with advanced metastatic prostate, ovarian, gallbladder or colorectal cancer (not recorded which). This table probably holds off-target reads from a library built for another chain.

The DNA of the CDR3 is TGTGCCAGCTCACCCCCCAGTGAGGCCAACGTCCTGACTTTC. This encodes CASSPPSEANVLTF. This chain connects TRBV18 to TRBJ2-6; D gene uncertain. Germline CDR1 is KGHSH and CDR2 is LQKENI. This CDR3 is built from 14 residues. V was cut by 3 bases and J by 6 bases, with 9 bases left in between.

The CDR3 protein is CASSHATGRYNSPLHF. DNA of the CDR3: TGTGCCAGCAGCCACGCGACAGGGCGATATAATTCACCCCTCCACTTT. The J gene is TRBJ1-6, the V gene TRBV28; the match to TRBD1 covers 7 bases. The V segment lost 6 bases and the J segment 4 bases; nucleotides outside the gene matches: 9. CDR1 is MDHEN and CDR2 is SYDVKM in the germline V gene. CDR3 size: 16 residues.

V usage is TRBV29-1 and J usage is TRBJ2-3; TRBD2 aligns across 10 bases. Germline lookup yields CDR1 SQVTM and CDR2 ANQGSEA. V dropped 6 bases and J dropped 3; count of bases not matched to a gene: 21. CDR3 size: 19 residues. This chain's CDR3 is CSVSPRLQQRGGETDTQYF. For the CDR3, the DNA is TGCAGCGTGAGCCCCCGATTGCAGCAGCGGGGGGGCGAGACAGATACGCAGTATTTT.

The chain links TRBV5-1 to TRBJ2-1, with 9 bases lining up with TRBD2. The CDR3 runs to 17 residues. V was clipped by 4 bases and J by 8 bases; unmatched bases: 16. In germline, CDR1 is SGHRS, CDR2 YFSETQ. As DNA, the CDR3 is TGCGCCAGCAGCCAGGGCCGTGGCGGGAGGGCCGGGGATGAGCAGTTCTTC. This encodes CASSQGRGGRAGDEQFF.

The chain carries TRBV7-2 and TRBJ2-2; D is unclear. Trimming shortened V by 0 bases and J by 2 bases, and 4 bases separated the two germline ends. Germline assignment: CDR1 SGHTA and CDR2 FQGNSA. The CDR3 consists of 14 residues. CDR3 residues: CASSLALNTGELFF. The CDR3 region has the DNA TGTGCCAGCAGCTTAGCCTTAAACACCGGGGAGCTGTTTTTT. Based on the CDR3 plus reference TRBV7-2 and TRBJ2-2, the full variable domain is GAGVSQSPSNKVTEKGKDVELRCDPISGHTALYWYRQSLGQGLEFLIYFQGNSAPDKSGLPSDRFSAERTGGSVSTLTIQRTQQEDSAVYLCASSLALNTGELFFGEGSRLTVL.

The CDR3 sequence is CASSVGPGGTGVSYEQYF. CDR3 sequence (DNA): TGTGCCAGCAGCGTAGGGCCGGGAGGGACAGGGGTCTCCTACGAGCAGTACTTC. The V and J genes are TRBV9 and TRBJ2-7; the match to TRBD1 covers 10 bases. The junction had 9 bases not matched to a gene; V was cut back by 0 bases and J by 0 bases. The CDR3 extends over 18 amino acids. Germline CDR1 is SGDLS and CDR2 is YYNGEE. The full variable domain, completed using reference TRBV9 and TRBJ2-7, is DSGVTQTPKHLITATGQRVTLRCSPRSGDLSVYWYQQSLDQGLQFLIQYYNGEERAKGNILERFSAQQFPDLHSELNLSSLELGDSALYFCASSVGPGGTGVSYEQYFGPGTRLTVT.

The V gene is TRBV6-5, the J gene TRBJ2-7; D unclear. V lost 5 bases and J lost 2, with 13 bases in between. CDR3 length: 14 residues. CDR1 is MNHEY, CDR2 SVGAGI, per germline. For the CDR3, the DNA is TGTGCCAGCAGTCCCTACAAGGAAGCCTACGAGCAGTACTTC. Its translation is CASSPYKEAYEQYF.

The CDR3 protein is CATSDFGRVTQYF. CDR3 nucleotides: TGTGCCACCAGTGATTTTGGCAGGGTTACGCAGTATTTT. The chain combines TRBV24-1 with TRBJ2-3, with D perhaps TRBD1 (5 bases). Trimming removed 1 base from V and 8 bases from J, with 9 bases in between. The CDR3 covers 13 residues. Germline V CDR1 and CDR2: KGHDR, SFDVKD.

The V gene is TRBV29-1, the J gene TRBJ1-1; 7 positions match TRBD1. This CDR3 has 13 amino acids. The V gene's germline CDR1 is SQVTM and CDR2 ANQGSEA. The trim removed 7 bases at V and 3 bases at J, leaving 8 bases unmatched. CDR3 loop: CSAGQDSYTEAFF. The CDR3 DNA reads TGCAGCGCCGGACAGGACAGTTACACTGAAGCTTTCTTT. The full variable domain, with the rest looked up from reference TRBV29-1 and TRBJ1-1, is SAVISQKPSRDICQRGTSLTIQCQVDSQVTMMFWYRQQPGQSLTLIATANQGSEATYESGFVIDKFPISRPNLTFSTLTVSNMSPEDSSIYLCSAGQDSYTEAFFGQGTRLTVV.

V gene TRBV27 combines with J gene TRBJ2-2; perhaps TRBD2 as D (6 bases). CDR3 size: 16 residues. In germline, CDR1 is MNHEY, CDR2 SMNVEV (reference sequence). V was shortened by 3 bases and J by 0 bases, with 11 bases between the two germline ends. CDR3 in amino acids: CASSFNGGANTGELFF. CDR3 DNA sequence: TGTGCCAGCAGTTTTAATGGAGGGGCGAACACCGGGGAGCTGTTTTTT.

This chain connects TRBV2 to TRBJ1-5; D possibly corresponds to TRBD1 (5 bases). Germline CDR1 is SNHLY and CDR2 is FYNNEI. Between the trimmed V and J ends, which lost 5 bases and 3 bases, there was a span of 11 bases. CDR3 size: 14 residues. The CDR3 sequence: CASSWSGNNQPQHF. The CDR3, as DNA: TGTGCCAGCAGTTGGTCAGGGAACAATCAGCCCCAGCATTTT.

This clonotype has more than one count but fewer than ten. The gene calls are TRBV6-1 and TRBJ2-3; TRBD2 is a possible D gene (5 bases). The CDR3 sequence is 13 residues long. Trimming stripped 8 bases from V and 4 bases from J, with 13 bases between. Germline V gives CDR1 MNHNS, CDR2 SASEGT. The CDR3 DNA reads as TGTGCCAGCCGGCGGGTAGCGTCAGATACGCAGTATTTT. The encoded protein is CASRRVASDTQYF.

CDR3 in amino acids: CASSQDANQPQHF. The CDR3 DNA is TGCGCCAGCAGCCAAGATGCGAATCAGCCCCAGCATTTT. The rearrangement joins TRBV4-1 to TRBJ1-5, with no clear D. The V and J ends lost 0 bases and 4 bases respectively, with 4 bases between them. CDR1 is MGHRA, CDR2 YSYEKL, per germline. The CDR3 consists of 13 residues.

The chain recombines TRBV10-3 with TRBJ2-5; weak D call: TRBD2 (5 bases). Germline V gene sequence: CDR1 ENHRY, CDR2 SYGVKD. The ends were cut back, 5 bases at V and 3 bases at J, with 16 bases in the middle. The CDR3 has 15 residues. CDR3 DNA sequence: TGTGCCATCAGTAGACGGCCGGGGTCCGAAGAGACCCAGTACTTC. Translation: CAISRRPGSEETQYF.

The chain links TRBV30 to TRBJ1-2, with TRBD1 identical over 12 bases. V shed 4 bases, J shed 5 bases, and the junction held 17 bases outside the gene matches. The CDR3 extends over 18 amino acids. From germline, CDR1 is GTSNPN and CDR2 SVGIG (reference sequence). In nucleotides, the CDR3 is TGTGCCTGGACCCCAGTGGGGACAGGGGGCGCCGGGATATATGGCTACACCTTC. This codes for CAWTPVGTGGAGIYGYTF.

This clonotype was counted only a few times. This chain joins TRBV11-3 and TRBJ2-5; maybe TRBD1 (6 bases). CDR3 length: 13 amino acids. Germline CDR1 is SGHNT and CDR2 is YENEEA. The V end was cut by 4 bases, the J end by 5 bases, with 11 bases between. This CDR3 is CASSSGVLETQYF. The CDR3 DNA reads as TGTGCCAGCAGCTCAGGGGTGCTGGAGACCCAGTACTTC.

The V gene is TRBV6-6, the J gene TRBJ2-5; D is unresolved. The CDR3 is made up of 13 amino acids. Trimming stripped 5 bases from V and 0 bases from J, with 7 bases between. The germline gives CDR1 MNHNY, CDR2 SVGAGI (reference sequence). The CDR3 DNA reads as TGTGCCAGCAGTGAGAGATACCAAGAGACCCAGTACTTC. Protein product: CASSERYQETQYF.

This sequence joins TRBV5-6 and TRBJ2-1; D is unclear. CDR3 size: 13 residues. The V end lost 0 bases, the J end lost 8 bases, and 9 bases lay between the germline ends. Germline lookup yields CDR1 SGHDT and CDR2 YYEEEE. In nucleotides, the CDR3 is TGTGCCAGCAGCTTGGCCAGCTTTTATGAGCAGTTCTTC. Translation: CASSLASFYEQFF.

This chain uses TRBV11-2 with TRBJ2-1; D possibly corresponds to TRBD2 (6 bases). Trimming shortened V by 2 bases and J by 5 bases, and 13 bases separated the two germline ends. The CDR3 runs to 15 residues. Germline CDR1 and CDR2: SGHAT and FQNNGV. CDR3 nucleotides: TGTGCCAGCAGCTTACTGGGGCCGGGAGACAATGAGCAGTTCTTC. Translated, it gives CASSLLGPGDNEQFF.

In its sample, this clonotype was seen once. The chain recombines TRBV6-1 with TRBJ2-5; 10 nucleotides match TRBD2. CDR1 and CDR2 (germline): MNHNS, SASEGT. The ends lost 6 bases at V and 2 bases at J; junction bases unmatched: 6. The CDR3 contains 15 residues. CDR3 region: CASSSAGGWQETQYF. The CDR3 nucleotides read TGTGCCAGCAGCTCAGCGGGGGGGTGGCAAGAGACCCAGTACTTC.

This clonotype was observed once. The CDR3 sequence: CASSVAVSSTDTQYF. The CDR3, as DNA: TGTGCCAGCAGCGTAGCCGTAAGTAGCACAGATACGCAGTATTTT. This sequence joins TRBV9 and TRBJ2-3; unclear D gene. Germline V gene lookup returns CDR1 SGDLS and CDR2 YYNGEE. The CDR3 runs to 15 residues. V dropped 0 bases and J dropped 0 bases, with 8 bases sitting between them. The variable domain in full, completed from reference TRBV9 and TRBJ2-3, reads DSGVTQTPKHLITATGQRVTLRCSPRSGDLSVYWYQQSLDQGLQFLIQYYNGEERAKGNILERFSAQQFPDLHSELNLSSLELGDSALYFCASSVAVSSTDTQYFGPGTRLTVL.

This clonotype appeared a single time. This chain links TRBV5-4 with TRBJ1-1; possibly TRBD1 for D (6 bases). The V end lost 4 bases, the J end lost 4 bases, and 11 bases lay between the germline ends. The CDR3 totals 13 residues. Germline V CDR1 and CDR2: SGHNT, YYREEE (reference sequence). The CDR3 loop reads CASSNPGVTEAFF. CDR3 nucleotide sequence: TGTGCCAGCAGCAACCCAGGGGTCACTGAAGCTTTCTTT.

The rearrangement joins TRBV5-1 to TRBJ1-6, with D maybe TRBD1 (6 bases). The CDR3 totals 14 residues. The ends were cut back, 0 bases at V and 7 bases at J, with 8 bases in the middle. Germline lookup yields CDR1 SGHRS and CDR2 YFSETQ. CDR3 amino acids: CASSLGGQNSPLHF. The DNA for the CDR3 is TGCGCCAGCAGCTTGGGCGGACAGAATTCACCCCTCCACTTT.

This rearrangement joins TRBV7-3 to TRBJ2-2; D is possibly TRBD2 (5 bases). Deletions cut 2 bases from V and 5 bases from J, with 9 bases between. This CDR3 has 14 amino acids. Germline loops: CDR1 SGHTA, CDR2 FQGTGA. This CDR3 is CASSLFEGTGELFF. CDR3 in DNA: TGTGCCAGCAGCTTATTCGAGGGTACCGGGGAGCTGTTTTTT.

The chain uses TRBV11-1 and TRBJ2-7, with 7 positions matching TRBD1. The CDR3 totals 15 residues. Germline V lookup: CDR1 SGHAT, CDR2 FQDESV (reference sequence). With V trimmed by 3 bases and J by 1 base, 6 bases remained unmatched. The CDR3 nucleotides read TGTGCCAGCAGCTTGGGGGACAGTTTTTCCTACGAGCAGTACTTC. Translating gives CASSLGDSFSYEQYF.